One sample yielded the 31 T cell receptor beta chains listed below, sequenced in a study of blood T cell repertoires in COVID-19. Produced via immunoSEQ multiplex PCR; TCRdb's table is partial and in-frame only. The sample yields 200,000 to 300,000 clones, 86% seen once. Input material: peripheral blood. These receptors all stem from a middle-aged man who had recovered from COVID-19.

This clone appeared a single time. The chain combines TRBV7-8 with TRBJ1-1, with 10 bases identical to TRBD1. J lost 1 base, V lost 5 bases, and 4 bases had no gene match. Germline V gives CDR1 SGHVS, CDR2 FQNEAQ. This CDR3 has 15 amino acids. CDR3 DNA: TGTGCCAGCAGCCCGGGACAGGGGAAGAACACTGAAGCTTTCTTT. This gives the protein CASSPGQGKNTEAFF. Full variable domain (outside the CDR3, taken from reference TRBV7-8 and TRBJ1-1): GAGVSQSPRYKVAKRGQDVALRCDPISGHVSLFWYQQALGQGPEFLTYFQNEAQLDKSGLPSDRFFAERPEGSVSTLKIQRTQQEDSAVYLCASSPGQGKNTEAFFGQGTRLTVV.

CDR3 sequence (DNA): TGTGCCAGCAGCGTAACGCCGAGCGGGGGGCGGACCGGGGAGCTGTTTTTT. Translation gives CASSVTPSGGRTGELFF. The rearrangement uses TRBV9 and TRBJ2-2, with 9 bases fitting TRBD2. V gave up 1 base and J gave up 5 bases; unmatched junction bases: 9. Germline loops: CDR1 SGDLS, CDR2 YYNGEE. This CDR3 contains 17 residues.

This clone was recorded a few times. This chain links TRBV5-4 with TRBJ2-1; 9 bases agree with TRBD2. Per the germline V gene, CDR1 is SGHNT and CDR2 is YYREEE (reference sequence). After removal of 3 bases from V and 8 bases from J, the junction contained 6 bases not matched to a gene. The CDR3 loop spans 14 amino acids. The CDR3 DNA is TGTGCCAGCAGCTCCCAGCGGGGGGCCCATGAGCAGTTCTTC. Residues: CASSSQRGAHEQFF.

This chain connects TRBV9 to TRBJ1-2, with 8 bases aligning to TRBD1. V lost 3 bases and J lost 0; bases outside the gene matches: 4. The germline gives CDR1 SGDLS, CDR2 YYNGEE. CDR3 length: 15 amino acids. The CDR3 spells CASSEGQGSNYGYTF. Here the CDR3 DNA reads TGTGCCAGCAGCGAAGGACAGGGTTCTAACTATGGCTACACCTTC.

This chain uses TRBV3-1 (or the pseudogene TRBV3-2) with TRBJ2-2, with D possibly matching TRBD2 (5 bases). Germline V gives CDR1 LGHDT, CDR2 YNNKEL (reference sequence). The CDR3 is 14 amino acids. Trimming shortened V by 3 bases and J by 6 bases, and 11 bases separated the two germline ends. The CDR3 bases are TGTGCCAGCAGCCACAATACCGGGGCCGGGGAGCTGTTTTTT. Translated: CASSHNTGAGELFF.

The rearrangement uses TRBV7-2 and TRBJ2-1; 11 bases align to TRBD2. This CDR3 is 12 amino acids long. Germline lookup yields CDR1 SGHTA and CDR2 FQGNSA. V lost 5 bases and J lost 15; bases outside the gene matches: 6. CDR3 amino acids: CASSIRLAGLFF. In nucleotides, the CDR3 is TGTGCCAGCAGCATTCGACTAGCGGGACTGTTCTTC.

This chain joins TRBV5-1 and TRBJ2-6; perhaps TRBD1 as D (6 bases). The germline gives CDR1 SGHRS, CDR2 YFSETQ. This CDR3 has 15 residues. Trimming took 6 bases from V and 0 from J, leaving 10 bases between them. The CDR3 DNA sequence: TGCGCCAGCAACAGGGAAACCTCTGGGGCCAACGTCCTGACTTTC. Translation: CASNRETSGANVLTF.

V is TRBV7-9 and J is TRBJ1-2; a weak D match, TRBD1 (6 bases). The CDR3 is 18 residues long. CDR1 and CDR2 from the germline V gene are SEHNR and FQNEAQ (reference sequence). Trimming shortened V by 4 bases and J by 3 bases, and 24 bases separated the two germline ends. The CDR3 sequence: CASSSLHVQQGSDYGYTF. In DNA, the CDR3 is TGTGCCAGCAGCTCACTCCACGTTCAGCAGGGGAGTGACTATGGCTACACCTTC.

This clone was found a few times. The chain has TRBV19 and TRBJ1-6; weak D call: TRBD1 (6 bases). The V gene lost 3 bases and the J gene lost 9 bases, with 15 bases spanning the gap. The CDR3 totals 15 residues. Germline loops: CDR1 LNHDA, CDR2 SQIVND (reference sequence). In nucleotides, the CDR3 is TGTGCCAGTAGTATTTCGCCCAGGGGTCGTTCACCCCTCCACTTT. This gives the protein CASSISPRGRSPLHF.

This clone appeared a few times. V usage is TRBV5-4 and J usage is TRBJ1-3; 7 bases are shared with TRBD1. From germline, CDR1 is SGHNT and CDR2 YYREEE (reference sequence). V shed 6 bases, J shed 1 base, and the junction held 4 bases outside the gene matches. The CDR3 spans 14 residues. The chain's CDR3 is CASTLQGSGNTIYF. The CDR3, as DNA: TGTGCCAGCACCCTACAGGGGTCTGGAAACACCATATATTTT. Full variable domain (remainder filled in from reference TRBV5-4 and TRBJ1-3): ETGVTQSPTHLIKTRGQQVTLRCSSQSGHNTVSWYQQALGQGPQFIFQYYREEENGRGNFPPRFSGLQFPNYSSELNVNALELDDSALYLCASTLQGSGNTIYFGEGSWLTVV.

This clone was counted only a few times. This chain links TRBV5-5 with TRBJ1-3; TRBD1 matches 8 bases. Trimming at V came to 5 bases and at J to 2 bases, leaving 6 bases not matched to a gene. CDR3 length: 15 residues. Per the germline V gene, CDR1 is SGHKS and CDR2 is YYEKEE (reference sequence). The CDR3 DNA sequence: TGTGCCAGCAGGTATCGGACAGGGCCTGGAAACACCATATATTTT. It yields the protein CASRYRTGPGNTIYF.

The chain links TRBV6-5 to TRBJ2-7; no reliable D call. Germline-derived CDR1 and CDR2 are MNHEY and SVGAGI. The CDR3 length is 15 residues. The V and J ends lost 6 bases and 3 bases respectively, with 18 bases between them. CDR3 residues: CASSTPRVSIYEQYF. The DNA of the CDR3 is TGTGCCAGCAGCACCCCCCGGGTTTCAATCTACGAGCAGTACTTC.

The V call is TRBV5-1, the J call TRBJ2-3; D unclear. Germline V gene data show CDR1 as SGHRS and CDR2 as YFSETQ. This CDR3 comprises 13 residues. Trimming took off 0 bases at V and 3 bases at J, with 5 bases between the two ends. CDR3 DNA sequence: TGCGCCAGCAGCTTGGTCACAACAGATACGCAGTATTTT. It specifies CASSLVTTDTQYF.

The chain combines TRBV19 with TRBJ2-2; 12 nucleotides agree with TRBD2. The V and J ends lost 6 bases and 2 bases, in that order; junction bases with no gene match: 10. The CDR3 contains 18 residues. Germline CDR1 LNHDA, CDR2 SQIVND (reference sequence). This CDR3 reads CASSRLASGGANTGELFF. CDR3 nucleotides: TGTGCCAGTAGCCGATTAGCTAGCGGGGGGGCCAACACCGGGGAGCTGTTTTTT.

This clone was observed a few times. The CDR3 loop is CASSTNRGGLEFF. The CDR3 bases are TGTGCCAGCAGTACAAACCGGGGGGGCCTGGAGTTCTTC. V is TRBV2 and J is TRBJ2-1, with TRBD2 matching 8 bases. From germline, CDR1 is SNHLY and CDR2 FYNNEI. The CDR3 runs 13 residues. V gave up 5 bases and J gave up 14 bases; unmatched junction bases: 11.

The CDR3 DNA reads TGCGCCAGCAGGGAAGGACTAGCGGGGGTCGAGACCCAGTACTTC. Its translation: CASREGLAGVETQYF. V and J are TRBV10-2 and TRBJ2-5; 13 nucleotides align to TRBD2. V lost 6 bases to trimming and J lost 5 bases; unmatched junction nucleotides: 6. This CDR3 is built from 15 residues. The germline CDR1 and CDR2 sequences are WSHSY and SAAADI.

The gene calls are TRBV3-1 (or the pseudogene TRBV3-2) and TRBJ2-2; TRBD2 matches 8 bases. The V gene's germline CDR1 is LGHDT and CDR2 YNNKEL (reference sequence). The CDR3 sequence is 15 residues long. With 4 bases clipped from V and 5 bases from J, the junction kept 6 bases outside the gene matches. CDR3 loop: CASSRRLAWTGELFF. The CDR3 DNA is TGTGCCAGCAGCCGCCGACTAGCGTGGACCGGGGAGCTGTTTTTT.

The J gene is TRBJ1-6, the V gene TRBV5-4; possibly TRBD1 for D (6 bases). The ends were cut back, 0 bases at V and 8 bases at J, with 18 bases in the middle. Germline assignment: CDR1 SGHNT and CDR2 YYREEE (reference sequence). There are 17 residues in the CDR3. CDR3 residues: CASSLVEGTSPHSPLHF. CDR3 nucleotides: TGTGCCAGCAGCTTGGTAGAAGGGACAAGTCCCCATTCACCCCTCCACTTT.

The genes are TRBV5-1 and TRBJ2-1; TRBD2 agrees at 14 bases. The germline V gene has CDR1 SGHRS and CDR2 YFSETQ. The V gene end was trimmed by 2 bases and the J gene end by 5 bases; junction bases not matched to a gene: 15. The CDR3 covers 20 residues. The CDR3 DNA is TGCGCCAGCAGCTTTTCGCCTTGGGGGACTAGCGGGAGCGTGCACAATGAGCAGTTCTTC. Encoded protein: CASSFSPWGTSGSVHNEQFF.

This chain uses TRBV7-6 with TRBJ2-1, with a possible D match to TRBD2 (7 bases). Germline V gene sequence: CDR1 SGHVS, CDR2 FNYEAQ. Trimming took 2 bases from V and 4 from J, leaving 18 bases between them. This CDR3 has 17 amino acids. The CDR3 is CASSLFLGGDKYNEQFF. The CDR3, as DNA: TGTGCCAGCAGCTTATTTTTGGGGGGGGACAAATACAATGAGCAGTTCTTC.

This clone was seen once. The J gene is TRBJ2-1, the V gene TRBV12-5, with TRBD1 matching over 8 bases. V was clipped by 8 bases and J by 8 bases; unmatched bases: 11. Germline V lookup: CDR1 LGHNT, CDR2 FRNRAP. The CDR3 consists of 14 residues. The CDR3, as DNA: TGTGCTAGTTTCGGACAGGGTGTTTTGGATGAGCAGTTCTTC. This translates into CASFGQGVLDEQFF. Together with reference TRBV12-5 and TRBJ2-1, the CDR3 gives the full variable domain: DARVTQTPRHKVTEMGQEVTMRCQPILGHNTVFWYRQTMMQGLELLAYFRNRAPLDDSGMPKDRFSAEMPDATLATLKIQPSEPRDSAVYFCASFGQGVLDEQFFGPGTRLTVL.

The chain recombines TRBV10-3 with TRBJ1-1, with 7 bases lining up with TRBD1. The CDR3 has 17 residues. Losses at the gene ends were 4 bases for V and 0 bases for J; bases not matched to a gene: 11. Germline V gene lookup returns CDR1 ENHRY and CDR2 SYGVKD. CDR3 sequence reads: CAISVSAGGSMNTEAFF. For the CDR3, the DNA is TGTGCCATCAGTGTATCGGCAGGGGGATCCATGAACACTGAAGCTTTCTTT.

This chain connects TRBV24-1 to TRBJ1-4; tentatively, D is TRBD1 (6 bases). The germline gives CDR1 KGHDR, CDR2 SFDVKD. V shed 0 bases and J shed 5 bases, with 21 bases lying between them. The CDR3 totals 19 residues. In DNA, the CDR3 is TGTGCCACCAGTGATTTGCTACAGGGACCTTCAGAGAGAAATGAAAAACTGTTTTTT. Protein product: CATSDLLQGPSERNEKLFF.

The rearrangement joins TRBV2 to TRBJ2-5, with 11 bases matching TRBD1. This CDR3 region has 14 residues. J lost 7 bases, V lost 4 bases, and 5 bases had no gene match. Germline V lookup: CDR1 SNHLY, CDR2 FYNNEI. Written as DNA, the CDR3 is TGTGCCAGCAGTGGGACAGGGGGCCGGGGGACCCAGTACTTC. Translation gives CASSGTGGRGTQYF.

This clone was counted a few times. The chain recombines TRBV5-4 with TRBJ2-1; weak D call: TRBD2 (6 bases). Germline V gene sequence: CDR1 SGHNT, CDR2 YYREEE (reference sequence). The CDR3 loop spans 14 amino acids. With 6 bases removed from V and 8 bases from J, the gap between germline ends came to 18 bases. The CDR3: CASNRDFLGDEQFF. In DNA form, the CDR3 reads TGTGCCAGCAACCGGGACTTCCTGGGGGATGAGCAGTTCTTC.

This sequence joins TRBV6-5 and TRBJ2-7; 9 nucleotides align to TRBD2. CDR1 and CDR2 from the germline V gene are MNHEY and SVGAGI. V shed 4 bases, J shed 2 bases, and the junction held 6 bases outside the gene matches. The CDR3 is 15 residues long. CDR3 coding DNA: TGTGCCAGCAGTTCCCGGTTAGCGGGAGCCTACGAGCAGTACTTC. This codes for CASSSRLAGAYEQYF.

The rearrangement joins TRBV2 to TRBJ1-1; 7 bases agree with TRBD1. Trimming removed 6 bases from V and 1 base from J; junction bases left unmatched: 8. Germline loops: CDR1 SNHLY, CDR2 FYNNEI. The CDR3 is 15 residues long. The CDR3 nucleotides are TGTGCCAGCAGCAGACAGGGATGGGGGAACACTGAAGCTTTCTTT. Its protein product is CASSRQGWGNTEAFF. The whole variable domain, remainder taken from reference TRBV2 and TRBJ1-1, is EPEVTQTPSHQVTQMGQEVILRCVPISNHLYFYWYRQILGQKVEFLVSFYNNEISEKSEIFDDQFSVERPDGSNFTLKIRSTKLEDSAMYFCASSRQGWGNTEAFFGQGTRLTVV.

The rearrangement joins TRBV6-2 or TRBV6-3 to TRBJ2-3, with D perhaps matching TRBD2 (5 bases). Germline values: CDR1 MNHEY, CDR2 SVGEGT. The ends were cut back, 0 bases at V and 5 bases at J, with 12 bases in the middle. The length of the CDR3 is 15 residues. As DNA, the CDR3 is TGTGCCAGCAGTTACTCGAGAAACAGCGGAGATACGCAGTATTTT. Amino acid sequence: CASSYSRNSGDTQYF.

The J gene is TRBJ2-7, the V gene TRBV10-2; D is possibly TRBD1 (6 bases). CDR3 length: 12 amino acids. Between the trimmed V and J ends, which lost 4 bases and 6 bases, there was a span of 10 bases. Germline V gene data show CDR1 as WSHSY and CDR2 as SAAADI. CDR3 protein: CASSVQGFEQYF. The CDR3 DNA sequence: TGCGCCAGCAGTGTTCAGGGGTTCGAGCAGTACTTC.

The chain employs TRBV5-4 and TRBJ2-3, with D hard to call. This CDR3 region has 14 residues. Germline values: CDR1 SGHNT, CDR2 YYREEE (reference sequence). Deletions cut 1 base from V and 4 bases from J, with 10 bases between. The CDR3 DNA follows: TGTGCCAGCAGCTTGAGTAGCCTTGCAGATACGCAGTATTTT. This sequence encodes CASSLSSLADTQYF.

The chain links TRBV11-2 to TRBJ1-3, with D hard to call. Deletions cut 6 bases from V and 0 bases from J, with 6 bases between. This CDR3 has 13 residues. CDR1 and CDR2 from the germline V gene are SGHAT and FQNNGV. The CDR3 sequence is CASSPNSGNTIYF. The CDR3 bases are TGTGCCAGCAGTCCTAACTCTGGAAACACCATATATTTT.